The present entry profiles one T cell receptor beta chain with its context. There is no known antigen for this receptor. No base quality information exists; no much larger clone differs at one position. The immunoSEQ Assay, a bias-controlled multiplex PCR, was used to amplify TCRbeta CDR3 regions from genomic DNA. The published analysis was carried out like this. Within the assay, amplification of reference gene primers was used to estimate how many nucleated cells each sample contained. Sequence reads were collapsed and filtered to measure the absolute abundance of every unique TCRbeta CDR3 rearrangement. For each sample, productive Simpson clonality was calculated as the square root of Simpson's diversity index over productive rearrangements. TCRdb carries this immuneACCESS record with in-frame sequences only. Its versions omit some clonotypes, under half of them owing to an unresolved V gene in the studies checked, with the rest unexplained. Clone size and V and J calls were adopted from that table, with D and trimming inferred from the DNA. The sample profile shows 300,000 to 400,000 clones; roughly 84% of them were found once. In total, the top ten clones hold 1% of the sample.

Collaborating institutions collected whole blood in K2EDTA tubes following their own protocols. Collaborator samples were shipped for TCRbeta analysis as frozen whole blood, isolated PBMCs, or DNA extracted from either sample type. The germline V and J ends show losses of 2 bases and 8 bases respectively, and no gene match explains 3 bases of the junction. The CDR1 and CDR2 encoded by the germline V gene are SGHDT and YYEEEE. The CDR3 runs 15 amino acids, cysteine and phenylalanine included. Only the CDR3 part of the read is kept: 45 bases, read in frame from the first base. The entry originates in a study of blood T cell repertoires in COVID-19 (TCRdb year 2020). Regarding the complete study: Samples covering the acute and convalescent phases of COVID-19 were provided by collaborators in the United States, Italy and Spain. The dataset comprised deeply sampled blood TCRbeta repertoires from subjects exposed to, actively infected with, or recovered from COVID-19. The samples were drawn from the first 160 participants of the ongoing ImmuneRACE study and from 950 to 1,500 subjects provided by 6 global collaborators. The repertoires were released in a freely available public database meant as a resource for research on the immune response to SARS-CoV-2. The prospective study material was composed of cDNA or gDNA derived from T cells, B-cell-depleted T cells, or PBMCs. Where HLA class I and class II types were available, the types were taken from metadata supplied by the sample provider, not from assay-based typing. Nearly every sample came with metadata listing a de-identified subject ID, COVID-19 status, age in years and sex.

Overall study outcomes, separate from this receptor: Clinical and demographic metadata were provided uncurated, with the amount varying by source and participant.

The sequence came from a man over 45 with active or convalescent COVID-19. What was sequenced was peripheral blood. The chain joins TRBV5-6 to TRBJ2-1, with TRBD2 matching 14 junction bases. The nucleotides read TGTGCCAGCAGCTTCGGGACTAGCGGGGGTCATGAGCAGTTCTTC. Its protein product is CASSFGTSGGHEQFF.